This TCR beta chain was documented in a study of blood T cell repertoires in COVID-19. The wider study: PBMCs, B-cell-depleted T cells, or T cells provided the cDNA or gDNA that made up the material.

Trimming left V 6 bases short and J 0 bases short, with 20 bases between. The CDR3 has 17 residues. CDR1 LNHDA and CDR2 SQIVND come from the germline V gene (reference sequence). This clone was recorded only once. Authors' processing steps: The authors estimated nucleated cell counts from reference gene primer amplification. Sequencing used immunoSEQ multiplex PCR; TCRdb keeps in-frame clones, though not all of them. The V and J calls and clone size were taken over from that table, and D and trimming were inferred from the DNA. The sample shows more than 100,000 clones, 82% of them seen only once. This TCR was recovered from a woman aged 70-85 years with acute or convalescent COVID-19. The sequencing input was peripheral blood. This sequence joins TRBV19 and TRBJ1-1; D uncertain. The CDR3 region is CASSDRQSGLLNTEAFF. CDR3 coding DNA: TGTGCCAGTAGCGATCGCCAGTCTGGGCTTTTGAACACTGAAGCTTTCTTT.